This T cell receptor beta chain comes out of a study of T cells expressing NK-cell markers. Study-wide points: A range of roughly 1.0-7.0% of CD8+ T cells consisted of dominant NKG2C+ clonotypes in more than five donors.

Concerning this clonotype: The antigen is undetermined.

Germline lookup yields CDR1 SGHKS and CDR2 YYEKEE (reference sequence). The CDR3 totals 15 residues. TCRdb processed the 5' RACE reads again and assigns one entry to each CDR3 protein, with no DNA. This table lists 350,000 to 450,000 distinct CDR3 sequences. V usage is TRBV5-5 and J usage is TRBJ1-2. Sequenced sample: blood T cells: a sorted CD56 or NKG2C T cell subset, CD4+ or CD8+ T cells, or bulk PBMC T cells (not recorded which). The sequence was obtained from a man between 18 and 69 years old in good health. This CDR3 is CASSLRLDVFYGYTF. Variable domain in full (rest from reference TRBV5-5 and TRBJ1-2): DAGVTQSPTHLIKTRGQQVTLRCSPISGHKSVSWYQQVLGQGPQFIFQYYEKEERGRGNFPDRFSARQFPNYSSELNVNALLLGDSALYLCASSLRLDVFYGYTFGSGTRLTVV.